This record covers a single T cell receptor beta chain. TCRdb re-called the 5' RACE reads through MiXCR, storing one row per CDR3 protein. The sample consists of hundreds of thousands of distinct CDR3 sequences, about 20% of them appearing once. The data derive from a study of identical twins. V gave up 2 bases and J gave up 3 bases, with 14 bases separating them. The germline CDR1 and CDR2 sequences are MNHEY and SVGEGT. This CDR3 spans 15 amino acids. The sample was also reused in another study, on T cells expressing NK-cell markers.

Material: PBMCs. The TCR was taken from a woman in her late teens or twenties in good health. The V and J genes are TRBV6-2 or TRBV6-3 and TRBJ2-7; possibly TRBD2 for D (6 bases). In nucleotides, the CDR3 is TGTGCCAGCAGTTACCGCGGTAGCGGCCACTACGAGCAGTACTTC. This gives the protein CASSYRGSGHYEQYF.